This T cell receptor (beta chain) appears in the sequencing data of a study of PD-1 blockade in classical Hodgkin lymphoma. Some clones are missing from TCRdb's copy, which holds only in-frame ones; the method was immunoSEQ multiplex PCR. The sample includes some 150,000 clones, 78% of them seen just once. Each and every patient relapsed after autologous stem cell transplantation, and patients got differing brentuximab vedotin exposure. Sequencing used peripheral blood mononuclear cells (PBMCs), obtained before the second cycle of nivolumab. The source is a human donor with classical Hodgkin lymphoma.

This chain's CDR3 is CASSLGSESYEQYF. CDR3 DNA: TGTGCCAGCAGCTTAGGGTCCGAATCCTACGAGCAGTACTTC. The chain combines TRBV7-9 with TRBJ2-7; D call uncertain. Trimming cost V 1 base and J 1 base, with 8 bases left between them. The CDR3 covers 14 residues. Germline loops: CDR1 SEHNR, CDR2 FQNEAQ (reference sequence). Using reference TRBV7-9 and TRBJ2-7 for the parts outside the CDR3, the full variable domain is DTGVSQNPRHKITKRGQNVTFRCDPISEHNRLYWYRQTLGQGPEFLTYFQNEAQLEKSRLLSDRFSAERPKGSFSTLEIQRTEQGDSAMYLCASSLGSESYEQYFGPGTRLTVT.